What follows are 22 T cell receptor beta chains derived from one specimen sequenced in a study of cytomegalovirus exposure and HLA in healthy donors. It was with 60 Vbeta and 13 Jbeta primers that the PCR ran. TCRdb keeps only in-frame clones here, not all; method: immunoSEQ multiplex PCR. This table has roughly 160,000 clones, 60% to 85% appearing once. The sample comprised PBMCs. The receptors originated from a woman aged 45-60 years in good health and CMV-seropositive.

V is TRBV6-5 and J is TRBJ2-2, with TRBD2 matching 10 bases. Germline values: CDR1 MNHEY, CDR2 SVGAGI. Trimming removed 5 bases from V and 6 bases from J; junction bases left unmatched: 6. CDR3 length: 15 residues. The CDR3 loop reads CASSTLAGDAGELFF. CDR3 sequence (DNA): TGTGCCAGCAGTACGCTAGCGGGGGATGCCGGGGAGCTGTTTTTT.

The table lists this clone with a few counts. The genes are TRBV6-1 and TRBJ2-7; 9 nucleotides agree with TRBD1. The trim removed 3 bases at V and 2 bases at J, leaving 2 bases unmatched. Germline V gene sequence: CDR1 MNHNS, CDR2 SASEGT. This CDR3 comprises 14 residues. In DNA, the CDR3 is TGTGCCAGCAGTGAGACAGGGGGTACCTACGAGCAGTACTTC. Amino acid sequence: CASSETGGTYEQYF.

J is TRBJ2-7 and V is TRBV6-5, with TRBD1 matching over 8 bases. Unmatched junction bases numbered 3, after V lost 5 bases and J lost 3 bases. Per germline, CDR1 MNHEY and CDR2 SVGAGI. The CDR3 covers 13 residues. CDR3 amino acids: CASSRDRLYEQYF. The CDR3 nucleotides are TGTGCCAGCAGTCGGGACAGGCTCTACGAGCAGTACTTC.

This chain's CDR3 is CASSFSSGAGELFF. DNA of the CDR3: TGTGCCAGCAGCTTTTCGTCGGGTGCCGGGGAGCTGTTTTTT. The chain carries TRBV7-2 and TRBJ2-2; D not certain. This CDR3 has 14 residues. The germline V and J ends were trimmed by 3 bases and 6 bases, with 11 bases remaining between them. Germline CDR1 SGHTA, CDR2 FQGNSA. The whole variable domain, filled in from reference TRBV7-2 and TRBJ2-2, reads GAGVSQSPSNKVTEKGKDVELRCDPISGHTALYWYRQSLGQGLEFLIYFQGNSAPDKSGLPSDRFSAERTGGSVSTLTIQRTQQEDSAVYLCASSFSSGAGELFFGEGSRLTVL.

This rearrangement joins TRBV30 to TRBJ1-4; D unclear. Deletions cut 0 bases from V and 5 bases from J, with 4 bases between. CDR1 is GTSNPN and CDR2 is SVGIG in the germline V gene (reference sequence). This CDR3 comprises 12 residues. DNA for the CDR3: TGTGCCTGGAGTGTTCAGAATGAAAAACTGTTTTTT. Amino acid sequence: CAWSVQNEKLFF.

The J gene is TRBJ2-7, the V gene TRBV6-5; 7 bases are shared with TRBD2. CDR1 MNHEY and CDR2 SVGAGI come from the germline V gene. The CDR3 contains 14 residues. The V gene end was trimmed by 2 bases and the J gene end by 5 bases; junction bases not matched to a gene: 6. CDR3 in amino acids: CASSYKGGDDEQYF. CDR3 DNA: TGTGCCAGCAGTTACAAGGGAGGGGATGACGAGCAGTACTTC.

As for this clone: The sample carries other DNA sequences with the same CDR3. CDR3 residues: CASSQETGTYGYTF. The CDR3, as DNA: TGCGCCAGCAGCCAGGAAACAGGGACGTATGGCTACACCTTC. J is TRBJ1-2 and V is TRBV4-3, with a weak D call TRBD1 (6 bases). Trimming stripped 3 bases from V and 5 bases from J, with 13 bases between. In germline, CDR1 is LGHNA, CDR2 YSLEER. The CDR3 extends over 14 amino acids.

The genes are TRBV18 and TRBJ1-4; 7 positions match TRBD1. CDR1 is KGHSH and CDR2 is LQKENI in the germline V gene. The junction had 5 bases not matched to a gene; V was cut back by 3 bases and J by 4 bases. The CDR3 totals 15 residues. This CDR3 reads CASSPLTGFNEKLFF. The DNA of the CDR3 is TGTGCCAGCTCACCTTTGACAGGGTTTAATGAAAAACTGTTTTTT.

This chain connects TRBV19 to TRBJ2-4, with 7 bases lining up with TRBD1. Germline V gene data show CDR1 as LNHDA and CDR2 as SQIVND (reference sequence). The CDR3 covers 15 residues. The trim removed 5 bases at V and 4 bases at J, leaving 8 bases unmatched. The CDR3 bases are TGTGCCAGTAGTCCCAACCGGGACAGAAAAAACATTCAGTACTTC. Translating gives CASSPNRDRKNIQYF. Drawing the rest from reference TRBV19 and TRBJ2-4, the complete variable domain is DGGITQSPKYLFRKEGQNVTLSCEQNLNHDAMYWYRQDPGQGLRLIYYSQIVNDFQKGDIAEGYSVSREKKESFPLTVTSAQKNPTAFYLCASSPNRDRKNIQYFGAGTRLSVL.

This chain links TRBV29-1 with TRBJ2-7, with D possibly being TRBD1 (6 bases). V dropped 4 bases and J dropped 4 bases, with 14 bases sitting between them. The CDR3 sequence is 13 residues long. The V gene's germline CDR1 is SQVTM and CDR2 ANQGSEA. The CDR3 DNA is TGCAGCGTTGTGGCAGGGGCCTCATACGAGCAGTACTTC. It codes for CSVVAGASYEQYF.

V gene TRBV6-4 combines with J gene TRBJ2-3; D gene uncertain. The CDR3 has 14 amino acids. The germline CDR1 and CDR2 sequences are MRHNA and SNTAGT. The V and J ends lost 0 bases and 3 bases respectively, with 7 bases between them. CDR3 sequence (DNA): TGTGCCAGCAGTGACTCTGGAGTGACAGATACGCAGTATTTT. This codes for CASSDSGVTDTQYF.

The chain combines TRBV7-3 with TRBJ1-1; TRBD1 matches at 8 bases. Germline loops: CDR1 SGHTA, CDR2 FQGTGA. The CDR3 totals 16 residues. J gave up 3 bases and V 5 bases, and 11 bases lay outside the gene matches. The CDR3 here is CASSPQGAGMYTEAFF. CDR3 sequence (DNA): TGTGCCAGCAGCCCTCAGGGGGCAGGGATGTACACTGAAGCTTTCTTT. Filled out from reference TRBV7-3 and TRBJ1-1, the complete variable domain reads GAGVSQTPSNKVTEKGKYVELRCDPISGHTALYWYRQSLGQGPEFLIYFQGTGAADDSGLPNDRFFAVRPEGSVSTLKIQRTERGDSAVYLCASSPQGAGMYTEAFFGQGTRLTVV.

V gene TRBV5-5 combines with J gene TRBJ2-6; 9 positions agree with TRBD1. CDR1 is SGHKS and CDR2 is YYEKEE in the germline V gene (reference sequence). Trimming took 2 bases from V and 3 from J; bases not matched to a gene: 6. This CDR3 comprises 17 residues. CDR3 in amino acids: CASSLSGTGNGANVLTF. CDR3 in DNA: TGTGCCAGCAGCTTATCCGGGACAGGGAATGGGGCCAACGTCCTGACTTTC.

As concerns this clone: Compared with germline, one end of the junction differs, possibly owing to a read error. The rearrangement uses TRBV30 and TRBJ2-5, with D possibly being TRBD2 (5 bases). The germline V gene has CDR1 GTSNPN and CDR2 SVGIG (reference sequence). CDR3 length: 13 amino acids. CDR3 sequence (DNA): TGTGCCTGGAGTGAGCTGACGGGAACCCGAGCTCACTTC. Amino acid sequence: CAWSELTGTRAHF.

The rearrangement links TRBV11-2 to TRBJ2-7, with TRBD1 matching over 11 bases. Germline V gene data show CDR1 as SGHAT and CDR2 as FQNNGV. This CDR3 is built from 15 residues. V dropped 5 bases and J dropped 2; count of bases not matched to a gene: 5. The CDR3 protein is CASSIRTGGTYEQYF. CDR3 coding DNA: TGTGCCAGCAGCATTAGGACAGGGGGCACCTACGAGCAGTACTTC.

The chain joins TRBV7-2 to TRBJ1-1; tentatively, D is TRBD1 (5 bases). CDR3 length: 16 amino acids. Trimming cost V 8 bases and J 1 base, with 20 bases left between them. The germline V gene has CDR1 SGHTA and CDR2 FQGNSA. The CDR3 spells CASLKPGLGPNTEAFF. The CDR3, as DNA: TGTGCCAGCCTTAAACCAGGGTTGGGCCCGAACACTGAAGCTTTCTTT.

The V gene is TRBV6-1, the J gene TRBJ2-7, with TRBD2 as a possible D gene (6 bases). Trimming removed 4 bases from V and 4 bases from J, with 8 bases in between. The CDR3 extends over 12 amino acids. CDR1 MNHNS and CDR2 SASEGT come from the germline V gene. The CDR3 reads CASSGRGYEQYF. The CDR3 DNA is TGTGCCAGCAGTGGTCGGGGGTACGAGCAGTACTTC.

With respect to this clone: The junction departs from germline at one end; a sequencing error may be responsible. V is TRBV27 and J is TRBJ1-5; possible D gene TRBD1, 5 bases. The CDR3 extends over 13 amino acids. Germline-derived CDR1 and CDR2 are MNHEY and SMNVEV (reference sequence). The CDR3 bases are TGTACCAGCAGGATGGGGGGTAATCAGCCCCAGCATTTT. The encoded protein is CTSRMGGNQPQHF.

V gene TRBV2 combines with J gene TRBJ2-5; D is uncertain. The germline V gene has CDR1 SNHLY and CDR2 FYNNEI. The CDR3 covers 13 residues. Trimming took off 4 bases at V and 0 bases at J, with 6 bases between the two ends. The CDR3, as DNA: TGTGCCAGCAGTGCTGCGTACCAAGAGACCCAGTACTTC. Its translation is CASSAAYQETQYF. The full variable domain, rest sourced from reference TRBV2 and TRBJ2-5, is EPEVTQTPSHQVTQMGQEVILRCVPISNHLYFYWYRQILGQKVEFLVSFYNNEISEKSEIFDDQFSVERPDGSNFTLKIRSTKLEDSAMYFCASSAAYQETQYFGPGTRLLVL.

The V and J genes are TRBV28 and TRBJ1-2, with TRBD1 matching over 7 bases. V lost 5 bases to trimming and J lost 9 bases; unmatched junction nucleotides: 6. Germline-derived CDR1 and CDR2 are MDHEN and SYDVKM. This CDR3 comprises 12 residues. This chain's CDR3 is CASSAGTVSYTF. CDR3 nucleotides: TGTGCCAGCAGTGCGGGGACAGTAAGCTACACCTTC.

The chain is built from TRBV30 and TRBJ1-1; D perhaps matches TRBD1 (5 bases). The germline V gene encodes CDR1 GTSNPN and CDR2 SVGIG (reference sequence). Between the trimmed V and J ends, which lost 5 bases and 10 bases, there was a span of 14 bases. The CDR3 totals 11 residues. The CDR3 region has the DNA TGTGCCTGGGGGGCGGGGAGGAGAGCTTTCTTT. Translating it yields CAWGAGRRAFF.

The gene calls are TRBV30 and TRBJ2-1; TRBD1 aligns across 8 bases. Germline V gene lookup returns CDR1 GTSNPN and CDR2 SVGIG (reference sequence). This CDR3 is 12 amino acids long. Losses at the gene ends were 3 bases for V and 10 bases for J; bases not matched to a gene: 5. The CDR3 loop is CAWSTGGWEQFF. The CDR3 coding sequence is TGTGCCTGGAGCACAGGGGGTTGGGAGCAGTTCTTC.